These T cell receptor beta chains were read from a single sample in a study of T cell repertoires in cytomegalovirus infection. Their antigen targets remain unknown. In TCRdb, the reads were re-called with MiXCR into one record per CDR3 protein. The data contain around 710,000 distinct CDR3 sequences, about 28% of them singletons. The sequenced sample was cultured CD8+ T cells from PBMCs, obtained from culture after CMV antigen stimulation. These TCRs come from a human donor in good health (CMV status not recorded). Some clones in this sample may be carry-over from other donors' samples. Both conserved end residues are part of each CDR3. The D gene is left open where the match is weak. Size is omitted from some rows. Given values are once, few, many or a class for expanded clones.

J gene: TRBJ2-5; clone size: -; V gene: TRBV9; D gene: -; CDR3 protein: CASSTGGGAGPTQYF; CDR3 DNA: TGTGCCAGCAGCACAGGGGGGGGGGCTGGGCCGACCCAGTACTTC
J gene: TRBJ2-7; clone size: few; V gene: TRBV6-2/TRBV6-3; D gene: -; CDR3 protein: CAIPDRSSYEQYF; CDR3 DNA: TGTGCCATCCCCGACAGGAGCTCCTACGAGCAGTACTTC
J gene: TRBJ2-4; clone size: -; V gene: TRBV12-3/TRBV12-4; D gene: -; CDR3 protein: CASSSSRGRDLLAKNIQYF; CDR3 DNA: TGTGCCAGCAGTTCGTCGCGTGGCCGGGACTTACTAGCCAAAAACATTCAGTACTTC
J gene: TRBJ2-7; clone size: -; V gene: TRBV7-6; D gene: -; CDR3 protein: CASSLEAGNSYEQYF; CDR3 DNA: TGTGCCAGCAGCTTAGAGGCAGGGAACTCCTACGAGCAGTACTTC
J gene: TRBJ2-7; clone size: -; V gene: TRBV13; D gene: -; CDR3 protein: CASSLARTLTEEQYF; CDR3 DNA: TGTGCCAGCAGCTTAGCTAGGACTCTTACAGAAGAGCAGTACTTC
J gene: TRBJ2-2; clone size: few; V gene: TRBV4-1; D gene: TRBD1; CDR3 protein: CASSQAGTANTGELFF; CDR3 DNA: TGCGCCAGCAGCCAGGCCGGGACAGCGAACACCGGGGAGCTGTTTTTT
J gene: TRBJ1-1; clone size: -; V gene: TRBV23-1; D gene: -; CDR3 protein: CASSQTSPGPGGTEAFF; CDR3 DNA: TGCGCCAGCAGTCAAACTAGCCCTGGGCCGGGGGGCACTGAAGCTTTCTTT
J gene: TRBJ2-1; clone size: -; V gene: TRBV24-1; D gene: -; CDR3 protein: CATSDFARGYNEQFF; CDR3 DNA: TGTGCCACCAGTGATTTCGCGAGGGGCTACAATGAGCAGTTCTTC
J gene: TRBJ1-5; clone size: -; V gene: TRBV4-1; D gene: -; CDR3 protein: CASSLLTDQPQHF; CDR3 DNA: TGCGCCAGCAGCCTATTGACAGACCAGCCCCAGCATTTT
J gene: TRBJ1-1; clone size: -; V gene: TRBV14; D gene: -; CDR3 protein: CASSQGRGAFF; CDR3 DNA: TGTGCCAGCAGCCAAGGTAGAGGGGCTTTCTTT
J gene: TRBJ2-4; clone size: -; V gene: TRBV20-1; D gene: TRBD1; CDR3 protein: CSARPYRTGGRGDIQYF; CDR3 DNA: TGCAGTGCTAGACCCTACCGCACAGGGGGCCGGGGAGACATTCAGTACTTC
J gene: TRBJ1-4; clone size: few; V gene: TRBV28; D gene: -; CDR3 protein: CASTFFATNEKLFF; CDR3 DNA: TGTGCCAGCACCTTCTTTGCAACTAATGAAAAACTGTTTTTT
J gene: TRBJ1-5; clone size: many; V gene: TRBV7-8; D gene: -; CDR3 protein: CASSLARSRESNQPQHF; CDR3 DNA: TGTGCCAGCAGCTTAGCCAGGTCCAGGGAAAGCAATCAGCCCCAGCATTTT
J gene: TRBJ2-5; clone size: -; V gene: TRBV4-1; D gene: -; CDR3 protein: CASSHVAGQETQYF; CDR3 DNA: TGCGCCAGCAGCCACGTCGCGGGACAAGAGACCCAGTACTTC
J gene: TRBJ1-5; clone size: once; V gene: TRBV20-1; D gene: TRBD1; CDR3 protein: CSAPNRDRGPLTYSNQPQHF; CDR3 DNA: TGCAGTGCACCAAACCGGGACAGGGGGCCGCTAACATATAGCAATCAGCCCCAGCATTTT
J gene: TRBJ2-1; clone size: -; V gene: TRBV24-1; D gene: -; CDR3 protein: CATSVSHEQFF; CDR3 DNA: TGTGCCACCAGTGTCAGTCATGAGCAGTTCTTC
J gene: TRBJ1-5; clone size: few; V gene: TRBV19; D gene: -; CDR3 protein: CASSIAWGESNQPQHF; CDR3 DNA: TGTGCCAGTAGTATAGCCTGGGGTGAAAGCAATCAGCCCCAGCATTTT
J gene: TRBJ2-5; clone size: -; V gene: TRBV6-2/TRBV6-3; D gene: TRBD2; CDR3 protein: CASSRTSGQETQYF; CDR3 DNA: TGTGCCAGCAGCCGGACTAGCGGCCAAGAGACCCAGTACTTC
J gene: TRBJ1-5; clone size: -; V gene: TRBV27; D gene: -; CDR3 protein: CASSLGAGWSNQPQHF; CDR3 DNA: TGTGCCAGCAGTTTAGGGGCAGGGTGGAGCAATCAGCCCCAGCATTTT
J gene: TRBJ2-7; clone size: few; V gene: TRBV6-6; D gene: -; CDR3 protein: CASSYSTRLDFYEQYF; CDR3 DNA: TGTGCCAGCAGTTACTCGACCCGACTAGACTTCTACGAGCAGTACTTC
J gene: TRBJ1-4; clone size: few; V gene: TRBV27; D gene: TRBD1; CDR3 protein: CASWTGTASEKLFF; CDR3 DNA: TGTGCCAGCTGGACCGGGACAGCGAGTGAAAAACTGTTTTTT
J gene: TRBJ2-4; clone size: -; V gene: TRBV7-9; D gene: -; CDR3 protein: CASSSTGQDIQYF; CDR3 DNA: TGTGCCAGCAGCTCCACAGGGCAGGACATTCAGTACTTC
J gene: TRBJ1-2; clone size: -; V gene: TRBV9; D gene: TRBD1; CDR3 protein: CASSVTGGDYGYTF; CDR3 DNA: TGTGCCAGCAGCGTCACAGGGGGCGACTATGGCTACACCTTC
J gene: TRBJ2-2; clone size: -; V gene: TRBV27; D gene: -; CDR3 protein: CASSLWGGETGELFF; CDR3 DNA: TGTGCCAGCAGTTTGTGGGGTGGGGAGACCGGGGAGCTGTTTTTT
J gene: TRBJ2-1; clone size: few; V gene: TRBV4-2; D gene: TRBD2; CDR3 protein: CASSQDPRLAGGYNEQFF; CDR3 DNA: TGTGCCAGCAGCCAAGACCCCAGACTAGCGGGGGGGTACAATGAGCAGTTCTTC
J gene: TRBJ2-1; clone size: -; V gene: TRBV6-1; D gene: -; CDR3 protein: CASRRGSRGPPYNEQFF; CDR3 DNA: TGTGCCAGCAGACGGGGGTCCAGGGGACCACCCTACAATGAGCAGTTCTTC
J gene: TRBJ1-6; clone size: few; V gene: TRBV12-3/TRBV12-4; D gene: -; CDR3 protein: CASSFSGTSPLHF; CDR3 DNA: TGTGCCAGCAGTTTTAGTGGGACTTCACCCCTCCACTTT
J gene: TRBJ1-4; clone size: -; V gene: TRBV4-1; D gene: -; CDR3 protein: CASSQEAGANEKLFF; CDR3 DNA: TGCGCCAGCAGCCAAGAGGCAGGGGCTAATGAAAAACTGTTTTTT
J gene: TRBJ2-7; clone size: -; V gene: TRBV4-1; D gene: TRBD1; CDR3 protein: CASSQVGDRSSYEQYF; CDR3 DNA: TGCGCCAGCAGCCAAGTAGGGGACAGGTCCTCCTACGAGCAGTACTTC
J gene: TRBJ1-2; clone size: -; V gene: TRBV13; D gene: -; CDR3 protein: CASSPQGLKGDGYTF; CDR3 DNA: TGTGCCAGCAGCCCTCAAGGTTTGAAAGGAGATGGCTACACCTTC
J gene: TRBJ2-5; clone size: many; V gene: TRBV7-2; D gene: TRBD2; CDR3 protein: CASSLAPWGLADQETQYF; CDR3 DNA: TGTGCCAGCAGCTTAGCGCCTTGGGGACTAGCGGATCAAGAGACCCAGTACTTC
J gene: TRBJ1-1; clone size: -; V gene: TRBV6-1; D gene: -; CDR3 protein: CASSSHRSEAFF; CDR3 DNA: TGTGCCAGCAGTTCCCACCGCAGTGAAGCTTTCTTT
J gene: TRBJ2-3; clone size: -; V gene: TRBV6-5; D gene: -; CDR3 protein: CASGNGQITDTQYF; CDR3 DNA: TGTGCCAGTGGAAATGGACAGATCACAGATACGCAGTATTTT
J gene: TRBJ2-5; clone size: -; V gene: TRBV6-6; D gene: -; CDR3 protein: CASRSSGINPPETQYF; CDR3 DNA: TGTGCCAGCAGATCCTCAGGGATAAACCCCCCAGAGACCCAGTACTTC
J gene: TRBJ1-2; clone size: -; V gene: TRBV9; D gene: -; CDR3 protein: CASSVEALGLGDGYTF; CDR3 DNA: TGTGCCAGCAGCGTAGAGGCCCTCGGCCTCGGGGATGGCTACACCTTC
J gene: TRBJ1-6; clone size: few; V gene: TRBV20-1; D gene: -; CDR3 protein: CSARGRQINSPLHF; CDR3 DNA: TGCAGTGCTAGAGGTCGCCAGATAAATTCACCCCTCCACTTT
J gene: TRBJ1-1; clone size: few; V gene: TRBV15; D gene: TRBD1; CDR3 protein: CATSRGDRGPGTEAFF; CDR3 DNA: TGTGCCACCAGCAGAGGGGACAGGGGGCCGGGTACTGAAGCTTTCTTT
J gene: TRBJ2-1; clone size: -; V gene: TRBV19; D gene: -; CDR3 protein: CASSISVNEQFF; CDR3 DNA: TGTGCCAGTAGTATATCCGTGAATGAGCAGTTCTTC
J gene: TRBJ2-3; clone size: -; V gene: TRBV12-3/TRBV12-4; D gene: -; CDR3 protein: CAASWAGPTDTQYF; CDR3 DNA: TGTGCCGCCAGCTGGGCGGGGCCCACAGATACGCAGTATTTT
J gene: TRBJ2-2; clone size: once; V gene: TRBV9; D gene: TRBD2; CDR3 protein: CASSHPSGGGRTGELFF; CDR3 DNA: TGTGCCAGCAGCCACCCGTCGGGAGGAGGTCGCACCGGGGAGCTGTTTTTT
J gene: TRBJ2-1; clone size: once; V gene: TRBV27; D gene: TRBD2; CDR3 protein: CASSLYRGLAGNEQFF; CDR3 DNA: TGTGCCAGCAGTTTATATAGGGGACTAGCAGGCAATGAGCAGTTCTTC
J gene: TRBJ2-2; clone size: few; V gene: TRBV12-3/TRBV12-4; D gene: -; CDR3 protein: CASSLSLGVTGELFF; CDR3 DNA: TGTGCCAGCAGTTTATCATTGGGGGTCACCGGGGAGCTGTTTTTT
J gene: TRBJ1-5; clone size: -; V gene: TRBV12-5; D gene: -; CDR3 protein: CASGYGTGSNQPQHF; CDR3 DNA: TGTGCTAGTGGTTATGGGACGGGCTCCAATCAGCCCCAGCATTTT
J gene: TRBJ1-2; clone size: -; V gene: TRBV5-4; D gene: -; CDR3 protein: CASSSLQDYGYTF; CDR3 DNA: TGTGCCAGCAGTTCCCTTCAGGACTATGGCTACACCTTC
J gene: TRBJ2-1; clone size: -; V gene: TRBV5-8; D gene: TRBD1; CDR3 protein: CASSFAGGGEQFF; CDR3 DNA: TGTGCCAGCAGCTTTGCAGGGGGTGGTGAGCAGTTCTTC
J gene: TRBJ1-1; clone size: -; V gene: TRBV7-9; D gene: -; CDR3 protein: CASSSRQFEAFF; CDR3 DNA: TGTGCCAGCAGCTCCCGACAGTTTGAAGCTTTCTTT